The clone carrying this T cell receptor (beta chain) was detected ten times or more. The antigen is not known. This entry belongs to a study of early T cells in non-severe SARS-CoV-2 infection. As for the study in general: Sequencing used unsorted whole-blood bulk RNA, so chains lack pairing.

Germline V gene lookup returns CDR1 DFQATT and CDR2 SNEGSKA (reference sequence). The CDR3 loop spans 14 amino acids. V lost 2 bases to trimming and J lost 5 bases, with 15 bases between them. TCRdb analysed the 5' RACE reads with MiXCR anew, one entry per CDR3 protein. The sample contains over 80,000 distinct CDR3 sequences, roughly 12% of which appear only once. Study results and caveats: The study's VDJdb matching favored anti-spike CD8 responses and missed private and CD4 specificities.

The origin of this receptor is an adult who was a healthcare worker with PCR-confirmed SARS-CoV-2 infection or an uninfected control (not recorded which). The genes are TRBV20-1 and TRBJ1-1; D perhaps matches TRBD1 (5 bases). The sample here was whole blood, taken at baseline. The CDR3 coding sequence is TGCAGTGCTAGACGTCCCGGGACCAGAACTGAAGCTTTCTTT. It specifies CSARRPGTRTEAFF.